The entry that follows covers one T cell receptor beta chain sequence. The protocol was immunoSEQ multiplex PCR, while the TCRdb copy is restricted to in-frame clones and leaves out a portion. The sample lists approximately 15,000 clones, more than 70% occurring once. This sample is drawn from a study of somatic mutations in cytotoxic T cells in rheumatoid arthritis. V lost 10 bases and J lost 0, with 9 bases in between. The CDR3 has 12 amino acids. CDR1 is SNHLY, CDR2 FYNNEI, per germline. Sequenced: CD8+ T cells sorted from blood. The sequence was collected from an adult with rheumatoid arthritis. This rearrangement joins TRBV2 to TRBJ1-1; D unclear. The CDR3 loop is CANLMVNTEAFF. Here the CDR3 DNA reads TGTGCCAACTTGATGGTGAACACTGAAGCTTTCTTT.